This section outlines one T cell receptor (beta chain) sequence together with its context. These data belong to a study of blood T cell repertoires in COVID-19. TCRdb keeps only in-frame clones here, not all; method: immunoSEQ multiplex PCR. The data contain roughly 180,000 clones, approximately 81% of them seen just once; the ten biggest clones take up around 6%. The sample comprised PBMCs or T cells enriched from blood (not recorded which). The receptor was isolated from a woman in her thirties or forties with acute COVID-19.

The CDR3 region has the DNA TGTGCCAGCAGCCGCTGGTGGGACGGAGGGATAGAGACCCAGTACTTC. Amino acid sequence: CASSRWWDGGIETQYF. The chain is built from TRBV11-1 and TRBJ2-5, with D perhaps TRBD2 (6 bases). Looked up from germline, CDR1 is SGHAT and CDR2 is FQDESV (reference sequence). V lost 5 bases and J 4 bases, leaving 20 bases between the germline ends. The length of the CDR3 is 16 residues.